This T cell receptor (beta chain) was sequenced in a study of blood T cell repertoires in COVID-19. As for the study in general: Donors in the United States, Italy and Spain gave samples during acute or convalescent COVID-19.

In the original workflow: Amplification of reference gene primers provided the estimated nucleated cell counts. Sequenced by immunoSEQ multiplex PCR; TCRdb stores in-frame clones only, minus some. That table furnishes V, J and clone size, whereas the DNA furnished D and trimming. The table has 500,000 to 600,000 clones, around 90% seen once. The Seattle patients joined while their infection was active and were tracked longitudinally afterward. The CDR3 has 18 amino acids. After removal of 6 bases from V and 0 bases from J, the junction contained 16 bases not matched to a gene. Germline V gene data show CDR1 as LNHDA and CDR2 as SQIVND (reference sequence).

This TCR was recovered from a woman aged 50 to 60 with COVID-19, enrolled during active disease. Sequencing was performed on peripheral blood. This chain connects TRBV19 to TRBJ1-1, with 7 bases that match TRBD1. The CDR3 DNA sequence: TGTGCCAGTAGGGTAAAGAGGGGGCCTTTCGTCATGAACACTGAAGCTTTCTTT. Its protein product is CASRVKRGPFVMNTEAFF.